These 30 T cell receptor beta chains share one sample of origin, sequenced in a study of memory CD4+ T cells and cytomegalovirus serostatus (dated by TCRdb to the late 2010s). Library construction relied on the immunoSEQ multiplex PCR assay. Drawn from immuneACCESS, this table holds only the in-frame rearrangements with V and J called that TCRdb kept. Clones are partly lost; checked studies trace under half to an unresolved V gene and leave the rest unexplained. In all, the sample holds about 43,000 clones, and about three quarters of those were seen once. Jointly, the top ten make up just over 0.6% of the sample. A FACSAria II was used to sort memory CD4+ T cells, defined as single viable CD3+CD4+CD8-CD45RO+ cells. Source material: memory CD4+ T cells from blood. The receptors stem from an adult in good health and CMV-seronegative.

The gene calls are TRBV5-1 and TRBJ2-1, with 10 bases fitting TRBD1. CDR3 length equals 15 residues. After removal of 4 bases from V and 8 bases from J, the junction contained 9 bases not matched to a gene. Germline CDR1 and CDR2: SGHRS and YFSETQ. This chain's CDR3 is CASSATGGAAYEQFF. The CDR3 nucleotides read TGCGCCAGCAGCGCGACAGGGGGCGCGGCCTATGAGCAGTTCTTC.

Here the CDR3 reads CASSMPGQGGDTQYF. CDR3 DNA: TGTGCCAGCAGTATGCCGGGACAGGGTGGGGATACGCAGTATTTT. The chain couples TRBV2 to TRBJ2-3; 9 bases agree with TRBD1. In germline, CDR1 is SNHLY, CDR2 FYNNEI. The CDR3 is 15 residues long. The J segment lost 6 bases and the V segment lost 5 bases, leaving 9 bases of the junction unmatched.

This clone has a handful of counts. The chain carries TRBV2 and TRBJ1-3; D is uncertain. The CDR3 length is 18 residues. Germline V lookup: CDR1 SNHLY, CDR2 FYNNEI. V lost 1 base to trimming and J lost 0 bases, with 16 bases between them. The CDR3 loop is CASSEVGSTRTSGNTIYF. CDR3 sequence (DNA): TGTGCCAGCAGTGAAGTAGGGTCTACACGAACCTCTGGAAACACCATATATTTT.

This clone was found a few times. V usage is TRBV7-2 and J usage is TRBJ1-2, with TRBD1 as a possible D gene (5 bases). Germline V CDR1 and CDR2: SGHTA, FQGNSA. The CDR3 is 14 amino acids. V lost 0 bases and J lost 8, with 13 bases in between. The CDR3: CASSLAGVGRGYTF. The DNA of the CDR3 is TGTGCCAGCAGCTTAGCAGGGGTTGGTCGCGGCTACACCTTC.

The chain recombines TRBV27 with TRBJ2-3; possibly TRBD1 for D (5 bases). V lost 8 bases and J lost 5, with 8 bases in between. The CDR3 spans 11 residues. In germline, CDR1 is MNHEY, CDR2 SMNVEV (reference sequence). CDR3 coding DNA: TGTGCCAGCCACCAGGGAGATACGCAGTATTTT. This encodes CASHQGDTQYF.

In DNA, the CDR3 is TGCAGTGCTAGAGATTTTGGTGGCTACACCTTC. This gives the protein CSARDFGGYTF. The chain carries TRBV20-1 and TRBJ1-2, with unresolved D. This CDR3 region has 11 residues. V was shortened by 0 bases and J by 7 bases, with 6 bases between the two germline ends. Germline-derived CDR1 and CDR2 are DFQATT and SNEGSKA (reference sequence).

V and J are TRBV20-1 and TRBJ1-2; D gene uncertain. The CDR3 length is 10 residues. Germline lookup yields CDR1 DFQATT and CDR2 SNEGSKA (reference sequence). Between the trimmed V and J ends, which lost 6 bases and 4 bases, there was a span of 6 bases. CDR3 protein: CSAQPYGYTF. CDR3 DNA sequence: TGCAGTGCACAGCCCTATGGCTACACCTTC.

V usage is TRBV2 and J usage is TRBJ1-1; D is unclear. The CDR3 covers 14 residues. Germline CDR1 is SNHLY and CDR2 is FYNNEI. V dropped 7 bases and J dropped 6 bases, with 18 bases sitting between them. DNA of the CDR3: TGTGCCAGCACCGAGGATGGGCCGTCCCCTGAAGCTTTCTTT. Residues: CASTEDGPSPEAFF.

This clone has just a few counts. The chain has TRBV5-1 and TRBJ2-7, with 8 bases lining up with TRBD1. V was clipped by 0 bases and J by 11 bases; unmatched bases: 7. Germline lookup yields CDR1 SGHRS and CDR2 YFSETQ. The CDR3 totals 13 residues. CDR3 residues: CASSLERQGAKYF. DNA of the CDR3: TGCGCCAGCAGCTTGGAAAGGCAGGGGGCCAAGTACTTC.

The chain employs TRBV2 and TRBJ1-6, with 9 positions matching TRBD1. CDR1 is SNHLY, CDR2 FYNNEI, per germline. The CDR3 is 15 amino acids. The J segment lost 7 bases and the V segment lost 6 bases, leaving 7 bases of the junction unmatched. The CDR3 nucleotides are TGTGCCAGCAGAAGGGGACAGGGAAGCAATTCACCCCTCCACTTT. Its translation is CASRRGQGSNSPLHF.

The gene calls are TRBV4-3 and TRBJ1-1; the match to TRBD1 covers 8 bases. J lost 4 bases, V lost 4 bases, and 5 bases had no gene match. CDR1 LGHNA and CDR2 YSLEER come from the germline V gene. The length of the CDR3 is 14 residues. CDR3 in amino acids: CASSPVDRATEAFF. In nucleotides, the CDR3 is TGCGCCAGCAGCCCGGTGGACAGGGCCACTGAAGCTTTCTTT.

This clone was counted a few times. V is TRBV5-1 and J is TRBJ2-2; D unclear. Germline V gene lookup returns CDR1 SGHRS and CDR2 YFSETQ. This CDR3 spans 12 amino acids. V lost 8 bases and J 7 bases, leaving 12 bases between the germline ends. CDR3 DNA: TGCGCCAGTCGATTGGGCCTCGGGGAGCTGTTTTTT. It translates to CASRLGLGELFF.

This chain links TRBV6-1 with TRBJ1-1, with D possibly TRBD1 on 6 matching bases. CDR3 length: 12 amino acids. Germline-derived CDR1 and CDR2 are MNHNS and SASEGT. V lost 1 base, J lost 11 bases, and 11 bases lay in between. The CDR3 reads CASSEGRGRAFF. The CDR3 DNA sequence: TGTGCCAGCAGTGAAGGCAGGGGCCGGGCTTTCTTT.

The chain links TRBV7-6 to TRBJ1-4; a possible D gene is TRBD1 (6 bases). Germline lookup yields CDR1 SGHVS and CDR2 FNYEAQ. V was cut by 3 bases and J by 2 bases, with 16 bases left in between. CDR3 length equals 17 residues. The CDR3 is CASSLEVGDRTNEKLFF. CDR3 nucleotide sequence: TGTGCCAGCAGCTTGGAGGTCGGAGACAGGACTAATGAAAAACTGTTTTTT.

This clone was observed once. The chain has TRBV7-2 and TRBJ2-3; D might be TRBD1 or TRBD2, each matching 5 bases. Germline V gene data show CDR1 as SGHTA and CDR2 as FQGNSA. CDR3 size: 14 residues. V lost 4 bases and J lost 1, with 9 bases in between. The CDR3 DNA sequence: TGTGCCAGCAGCTCGGGACCGGGCACAGATACGCAGTATTTT. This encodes CASSSGPGTDTQYF.

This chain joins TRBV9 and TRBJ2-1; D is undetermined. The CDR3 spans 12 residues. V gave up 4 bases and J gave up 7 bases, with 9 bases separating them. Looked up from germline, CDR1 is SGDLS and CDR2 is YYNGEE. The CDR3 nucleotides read TGTGCCAGCAGCCTTCGCGAGAATGAGCAGTTCTTC. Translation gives CASSLRENEQFF.

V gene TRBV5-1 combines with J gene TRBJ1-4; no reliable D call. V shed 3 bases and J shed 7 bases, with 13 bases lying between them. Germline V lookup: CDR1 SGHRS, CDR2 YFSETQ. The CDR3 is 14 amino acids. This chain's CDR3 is CASSSTGFSEKLFF. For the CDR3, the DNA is TGCGCCAGCAGCTCCACGGGATTTAGTGAAAAACTGTTTTTT.

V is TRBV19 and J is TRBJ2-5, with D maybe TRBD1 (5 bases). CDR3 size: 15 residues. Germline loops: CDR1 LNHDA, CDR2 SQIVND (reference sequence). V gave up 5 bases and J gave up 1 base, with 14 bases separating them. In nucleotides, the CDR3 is TGTGCCAGTAGTCGGGCAGGGTCGGGCCAAGAGACCCAGTACTTC. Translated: CASSRAGSGQETQYF.

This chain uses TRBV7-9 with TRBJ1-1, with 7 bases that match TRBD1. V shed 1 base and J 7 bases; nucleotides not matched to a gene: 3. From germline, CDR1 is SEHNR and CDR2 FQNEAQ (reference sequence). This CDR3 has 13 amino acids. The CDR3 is CASSLGGQNEAFF. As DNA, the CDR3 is TGTGCCAGCAGCTTAGGGGGACAGAATGAAGCTTTCTTT.

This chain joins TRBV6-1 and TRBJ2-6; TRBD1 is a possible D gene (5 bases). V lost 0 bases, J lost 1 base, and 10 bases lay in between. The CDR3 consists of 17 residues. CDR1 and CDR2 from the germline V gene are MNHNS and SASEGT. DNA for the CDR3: TGTGCCAGCAGTGAAGCGATGCAGGGATCTGGGGCCAACGTCCTGACTTTC. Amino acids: CASSEAMQGSGANVLTF.

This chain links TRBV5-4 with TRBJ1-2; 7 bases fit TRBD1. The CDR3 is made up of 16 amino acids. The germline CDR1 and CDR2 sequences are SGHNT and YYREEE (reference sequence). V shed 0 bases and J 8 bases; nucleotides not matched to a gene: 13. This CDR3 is CASSLAGMGTVFGYTF. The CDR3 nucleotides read TGTGCCAGCAGCTTGGCCGGTATGGGGACAGTATTCGGCTACACCTTC.

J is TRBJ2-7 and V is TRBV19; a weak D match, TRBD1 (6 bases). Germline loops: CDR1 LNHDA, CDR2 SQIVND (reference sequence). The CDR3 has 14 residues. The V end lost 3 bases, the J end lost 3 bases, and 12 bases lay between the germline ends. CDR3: CASSIGQFNYEQYF. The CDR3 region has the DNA TGTGCCAGTAGTATTGGACAGTTTAACTACGAGCAGTACTTC.

The DNA for the CDR3 is TGTGCCAGCAGCCCTCAGCTAGCGGGAGTGTCCTACGAGCAGTACTTC. It translates to CASSPQLAGVSYEQYF. The rearrangement links TRBV4-2 to TRBJ2-7; 10 nucleotides match TRBD2. Unmatched junction bases numbered 7, after V lost 4 bases and J lost 1 base. CDR1 is LGHNA, CDR2 YNFKEQ, per germline. This CDR3 region has 16 residues.

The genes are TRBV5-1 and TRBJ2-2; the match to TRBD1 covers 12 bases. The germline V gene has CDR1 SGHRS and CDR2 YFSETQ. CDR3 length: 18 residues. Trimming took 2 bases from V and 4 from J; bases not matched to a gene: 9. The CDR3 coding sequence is TGCGCCAGCAGCTTCATTGGGACAGGGGGCATCGGCACCGGGGAGCTGTTTTTT. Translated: CASSFIGTGGIGTGELFF.

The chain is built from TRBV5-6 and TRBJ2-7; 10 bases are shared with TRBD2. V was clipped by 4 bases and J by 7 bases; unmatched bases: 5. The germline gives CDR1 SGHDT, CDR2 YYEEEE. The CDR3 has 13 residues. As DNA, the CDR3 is TGTGCCAGCAGCACTAGCGGGGTGGGGGAGCAGTACTTC. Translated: CASSTSGVGEQYF.

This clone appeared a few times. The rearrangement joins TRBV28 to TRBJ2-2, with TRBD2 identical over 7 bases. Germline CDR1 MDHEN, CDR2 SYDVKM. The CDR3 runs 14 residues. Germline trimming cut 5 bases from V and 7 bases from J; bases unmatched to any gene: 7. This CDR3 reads CASSNRGGSGELFF. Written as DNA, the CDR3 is TGTGCCAGCAGTAATAGGGGAGGGAGCGGGGAGCTGTTTTTT.

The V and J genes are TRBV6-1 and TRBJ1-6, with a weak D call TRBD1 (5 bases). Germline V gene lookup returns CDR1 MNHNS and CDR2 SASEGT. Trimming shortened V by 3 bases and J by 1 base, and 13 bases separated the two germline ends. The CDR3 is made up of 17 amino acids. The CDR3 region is CASSEGRVGSYNSPLHF. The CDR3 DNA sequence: TGTGCCAGCAGTGAGGGCAGGGTGGGGTCCTATAATTCACCCCTCCACTTT.

CDR3 sequence reads: CASSNSGGVQPQHF. The CDR3 DNA follows: TGTGCCAGCAGTAACTCAGGGGGCGTGCAGCCCCAGCATTTT. The rearrangement joins TRBV6-1 to TRBJ1-5, with TRBD1 identical over 8 bases. Looked up from germline, CDR1 is MNHNS and CDR2 is SASEGT. The V and J ends lost 5 bases and 7 bases, in that order; junction bases with no gene match: 7. CDR3 length: 14 residues.

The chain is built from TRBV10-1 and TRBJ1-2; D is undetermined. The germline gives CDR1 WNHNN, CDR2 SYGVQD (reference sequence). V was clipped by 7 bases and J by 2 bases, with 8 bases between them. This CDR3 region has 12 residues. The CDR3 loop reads CASTGANYGYTF. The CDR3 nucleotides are TGCGCCAGCACGGGAGCCAACTATGGCTACACCTTC.

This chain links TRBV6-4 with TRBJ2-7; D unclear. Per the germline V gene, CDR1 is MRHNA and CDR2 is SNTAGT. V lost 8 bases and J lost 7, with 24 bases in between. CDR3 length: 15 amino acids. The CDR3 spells CASFNRKKFRMEQYF. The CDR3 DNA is TGTGCCAGCTTTAATCGAAAGAAGTTTAGAATGGAGCAGTACTTC.